A single sample gave rise to the 10 T cell receptor beta chains below, sequenced in a study of T-cell reconstitution after alpha-beta-depleted transplantation in children. Library preparation (for TCRbeta) was performed with unique molecular identifiers. MiXCR, applied by TCRdb to the PCR reads, yields one record per CDR3 protein. The data contain 200,000 to 250,000 distinct CDR3 sequences, roughly a tenth of them seen just once; the ten biggest clones take up about 28%. This material consisted of PBMCs, taken before TCRalphabeta/CD19-depleted stem cell transplant. The source is a child younger than two with acute myeloid leukemia, due to receive a stem cell transplant.

This clonotype was observed many times. The chain is built from TRBV5-1 and TRBJ1-2; D is ambiguous. The germline V gene has CDR1 SGHRS and CDR2 YFSETQ. The CDR3 covers 14 residues. V lost 0 bases and J lost 2, with 8 bases in between. The CDR3 is CASSLAGVNYGYTF. CDR3 nucleotides: TGCGCCAGCAGCTTGGCCGGAGTCAACTATGGCTACACCTTC.

This clonotype was recorded at least ten times. The chain carries TRBV20-1 and TRBJ2-7, with D maybe TRBD1 (8 bases). Germline V lookup: CDR1 DFQATT, CDR2 SNEGSKA (reference sequence). The length of the CDR3 is 16 residues. Trimming took off 7 bases at V and 5 bases at J, with 27 bases between the two ends. The CDR3 DNA sequence: TGCAGTGTTCGCAGGGGGCGGACGGGAGGTGGAAACGAGCAGTACTTC. Translating it yields CSVRRGRTGGGNEQYF.

This clonotype was picked up many times. V gene TRBV7-9 combines with J gene TRBJ2-7; D call uncertain. Germline V gene sequence: CDR1 SEHNR, CDR2 FQNEAQ (reference sequence). The CDR3 is 11 residues long. V was shortened by 5 bases and J by 2 bases, with 4 bases between the two germline ends. The CDR3 bases are TGTGCCAGCAGCGCGACCTACGAGCAGTACTTC. Encoded protein: CASSATYEQYF.

The chain carries TRBV27 and TRBJ2-2; maybe TRBD1 (6 bases). The V end was cut by 5 bases, the J end by 9 bases, with 13 bases between. CDR3 size: 13 residues. The V gene's germline CDR1 is MNHEY and CDR2 SMNVEV (reference sequence). The CDR3 spells CASSNTRGRELFF. In DNA form, the CDR3 reads TGTGCCAGCAGTAACACCAGGGGAAGGGAGCTGTTTTTT.

The table lists this clonotype with many counts. The CDR3 spells CAQSRLPSGELFF. In DNA form, the CDR3 reads TGTGCCCAGTCCCGACTACCATCCGGGGAGCTGTTTTTT. The J gene is TRBJ2-2, the V gene TRBV21-1; the table assigns TRBD2, which was not confirmed against the DNA. TRBV21-1 is a pseudogene segment. The CDR3 spans 13 residues.

This clonotype was seen many times. This rearrangement joins TRBV12-3 or TRBV12-4 to TRBJ2-1; the D is unclear. CDR3 length: 18 residues. Trimming took 3 bases from V and 5 from J, leaving 23 bases between them. The CDR3, as DNA: TGTGCCAGCAGTTTGGCGCGGTGGGGTATGATAGTGGACAATGAGCAGTTCTTC. Protein product: CASSLARWGMIVDNEQFF.

This clonotype was detected many times. The gene calls are TRBV19 and TRBJ2-6; D may be TRBD1 (5 bases). Germline values: CDR1 LNHDA, CDR2 SQIVND (reference sequence). The V gene lost 5 bases and the J gene lost 0 bases, with 11 bases spanning the gap. This CDR3 has 16 amino acids. Here the CDR3 DNA reads TGTGCCAGTAGTGGACACCATTCCTCTGGGGCCAACGTCCTGACTTTC. It is translated as CASSGHHSSGANVLTF.

Ten or more counts support this clonotype. The CDR3 DNA is TGTGCCAGCAGCTTGTCGGACAGGAACTATGGCTACACCTTC. It encodes CASSLSDRNYGYTF. This chain connects TRBV7-9 to TRBJ1-2, with 7 bases that match TRBD1. Germline V gene data show CDR1 as SEHNR and CDR2 as FQNEAQ (reference sequence). The CDR3 covers 14 residues. Unmatched junction bases numbered 3, after V lost 3 bases and J lost 2 bases.

V is TRBV7-9 and J is TRBJ1-2, with D possibly being TRBD1 (5 bases). The CDR3 totals 16 residues. Looked up from germline, CDR1 is SEHNR and CDR2 is FQNEAQ (reference sequence). V shed 1 base and J shed 6 bases, with 18 bases lying between them. The chain's CDR3 is CASSLGRQLGVHGYTF. CDR3 in DNA: TGTGCCAGCAGCTTAGGCAGACAGCTCGGAGTTCATGGCTACACCTTC.

In its sample, this clonotype was seen a few times. The V and J genes are TRBV6-5 and TRBJ2-7, with 9 bases matching TRBD1. Germline CDR1 is MNHEY and CDR2 is SVGAGI. With V trimmed by 5 bases and J by 1 base, 6 bases remained unmatched. CDR3 length: 15 amino acids. This chain's CDR3 is CASSNPDRGSYEQYF. The CDR3, as DNA: TGTGCCAGCAGTAACCCTGACAGGGGGTCCTACGAGCAGTACTTC.